Listed below are T cell receptor beta chains from one sample, sequenced in a study of T cell changes during pregnancy in multiple sclerosis. Only in-frame clones appear in the TCRdb table, and some are missing; sequencing was by immunoSEQ multiplex PCR. The sample has tens of thousands of clones, about nine tenths seen once; the top ten hold approximately 0.43%. The sequencing used CD4+ T cells from peripheral blood mononuclear cells, collected in the second trimester of pregnancy. These receptor sequences come from a female donor in good health, enrolled as a control in a pregnancy study. Each CDR3 is given with its conserved first and last residue. Fields, in order: V gene, J gene, D gene, clone size, CDR3 length, CDR3 protein, CDR3 DNA. A D gene is named only where the DNA matches it firmly. Clone size is stated in some rows and not others, as once, few, many or a class when expanded.

TRBV10-3	TRBJ1-4	NA	NA	13	CAISDGMGEKLFF	TGTGCCATCAGTGACGGGATGGGAGAAAAACTGTTTTTT
TRBV7-2	TRBJ1-5	TRBD1	NA	15	CASSLSSTGNAPQHF	TGTGCCAGCAGCCTCTCTTCGACAGGGAACGCGCCCCAGCATTTT
TRBV4-1	TRBJ2-1	TRBD2	NA	15	CASSLGLAGYNEQFF	TGCGCCAGCAGCCTAGGACTAGCGGGGTACAATGAGCAGTTCTTC
TRBV11-3	TRBJ2-3	TRBD1	NA	15	CASRRTGAITDTQYF	TGTGCCAGCCGAAGGACAGGGGCGATCACAGATACGCAGTATTTT
TRBV7-9	TRBJ1-2	NA	NA	12	CASSLGTIGYTF	TGTGCCAGCAGCTTAGGGACAATTGGCTACACCTTC
TRBV4-2	TRBJ2-3	TRBD2	NA	16	CASSQNLAGAADTQYF	TGTGCCAGCAGCCAAAACCTAGCGGGAGCGGCAGATACGCAGTATTTT
TRBV14	TRBJ2-1	TRBD2	NA	16	CASSQELGLANNEQFF	TGTGCCAGCAGCCAAGAGCTGGGACTAGCGAACAATGAGCAGTTCTTC
TRBV5-1	TRBJ2-3	TRBD2	NA	18	CASSLAASGITSTDTQYF	TGCGCCAGCAGCTTGGCGGCTAGCGGGATCACTAGCACGGATACGCAGTATTTT
TRBV19	TRBJ1-4	TRBD1	NA	14	CASTTGALSEKLFF	TGTGCCAGTACGACAGGGGCGCTAAGTGAAAAACTGTTTTTT
TRBV7-2	TRBJ2-7	NA	NA	15	CASSLVFLASYEQYF	TGTGCCAGCAGCTTAGTTTTCCTAGCTTCATACGAGCAGTACTTC
TRBV6-6	TRBJ2-1	TRBD1	NA	15	CASSRGQGMHNEQFF	TGTGCCAGCAGCCGAGGACAGGGGATGCACAATGAGCAGTTCTTC
TRBV30	TRBJ2-3	NA	NA	18	CAGSSLLGRVQFADTQYF	TGTGCCGGATCCTCACTGCTTGGCAGGGTTCAATTTGCAGATACGCAGTATTTT
TRBV15	TRBJ1-5	TRBD1	NA	15	CATREGQGAYQPQHF	TGTGCCACCAGAGAGGGACAGGGGGCTTATCAGCCCCAGCATTTT
TRBV9	TRBJ1-1	NA	once	14	CASSAMSLVTEAFF	TGTGCCAGCAGCGCCATGTCGCTAGTAACTGAAGCTTTCTTT
TRBV7-2	TRBJ1-2	NA	NA	14	CASSYPDTTYGYTF	TGTGCCAGCAGCTACCCGGACACTACCTATGGCTACACCTTC
TRBV6-5	TRBJ2-7	NA	NA	14	CASSYDSFSYEQYF	TGTGCCAGCAGTTACGACAGCTTCTCCTACGAGCAGTACTTC
TRBV7-2	TRBJ2-7	TRBD2	few	17	CASSLGGLAGLRQEQYF	TGTGCCAGCAGCTTAGGTGGACTAGCGGGACTTCGTCAAGAGCAGTACTTC
TRBV6-6	TRBJ1-1	NA	NA	14	CASRTVGGDTEAFF	TGTGCCAGCAGGACAGTAGGGGGGGACACTGAAGCTTTCTTT
TRBV13	TRBJ2-1	TRBD2	NA	21	CASSPRVVLASGRNSYNEQFF	TGTGCCAGCAGCCCGAGGGTTGTGTTGGCTAGCGGGAGAAACTCCTACAATGAGCAGTTCTTC
TRBV27	TRBJ2-5	TRBD2	NA	15	CASRPRREGRETQYF	TGTGCCAGCAGACCTCGGCGGGAGGGTCGGGAGACCCAGTACTTC
TRBV30	TRBJ2-3	NA	NA	14	CAWSRGSSADTQYF	TGTGCCTGGAGTCGCGGCAGTTCCGCAGATACGCAGTATTTT
TRBV29-1	TRBJ1-1	NA	few	14	CSVQTDLVNTEAFF	TGCAGCGTACAGACAGACCTTGTGAACACTGAAGCTTTCTTT
TRBV5-5	TRBJ2-7	NA	NA	14	CASSTRTGSYEQYF	TGTGCCAGCAGCACCAGGACGGGATCCTACGAGCAGTACTTC
TRBV30	TRBJ1-5	NA	NA	13	CAWSGQPNQPQHF	TGTGCCTGGAGCGGACAGCCCAATCAGCCCCAGCATTTT
TRBV7-2	TRBJ2-1	TRBD2	NA	15	CASSSPGLGNNEQFF	TGTGCCAGCAGCTCCCCGGGACTAGGTAACAATGAGCAGTTCTTC
TRBV7-2	TRBJ1-4	NA	NA	13	CASSGGAGEKLFF	TGTGCCAGCAGCGGGGGGGCGGGTGAAAAACTGTTTTTT
TRBV6-6	TRBJ2-7	NA	NA	13	CASRKTPSYEQYF	TGTGCCAGCAGGAAAACACCTTCCTACGAGCAGTACTTC
TRBV6-5	TRBJ2-7	TRBD2	NA	15	CASSRGSGLSYEQYF	TGTGCCAGCAGTCGTGGTAGCGGGCTATCCTACGAGCAGTACTTC
TRBV23-1	TRBJ1-2	TRBD1	NA	22	CASSRGLRDRFRLVGSNYGYTF	TGCGCCAGCAGTCGGGGGCTCCGGGACAGGTTCCGGTTAGTTGGCTCGAACTATGGCTACACCTTC
TRBV30	TRBJ1-3	TRBD1	NA	16	CAWSVLTGGSGNTIYF	TGTGCCTGGAGTGTACTAACAGGGGGCTCTGGAAACACCATATATTTT
TRBV6-4	TRBJ1-2	NA	once	18	CASSDSRQGRGLDYGYTF	TGTGCCAGCAGTGACTCGAGGCAGGGGAGGGGGTTAGACTATGGCTACACCTTC
TRBV5-4	TRBJ1-1	NA	NA	16	CASSLVGGAMNTEAFF	TGTGCCAGCAGCTTGGTAGGCGGGGCAATGAACACTGAAGCTTTCTTT
TRBV7-7	TRBJ2-1	NA	NA	13	CASSSARDAEQFF	TGTGCCAGCAGCTCAGCTCGGGATGCTGAGCAGTTCTTC
TRBV2	TRBJ2-2	NA	NA	18	CASNGRFGGITNTGELFF	TGTGCCAGCAACGGAAGGTTCGGCGGGATAACAAACACCGGGGAGCTGTTTTTT
TRBV30	TRBJ1-1	NA	NA	15	CAWSPGWAGGTEAFF	TGTGCCTGGAGCCCCGGTTGGGCAGGAGGGACTGAAGCTTTCTTT
TRBV5-1	TRBJ2-3	TRBD2	NA	15	CASSGLSGRENTQYF	TGCGCCAGCAGCGGACTTAGCGGGAGGGAAAATACGCAGTATTTT
TRBV7-9	TRBJ2-7	TRBD2	NA	18	CASSLAPKLAGVPYEQYF	TGTGCCAGCAGCTTAGCCCCTAAACTAGCGGGGGTACCCTACGAGCAGTACTTC